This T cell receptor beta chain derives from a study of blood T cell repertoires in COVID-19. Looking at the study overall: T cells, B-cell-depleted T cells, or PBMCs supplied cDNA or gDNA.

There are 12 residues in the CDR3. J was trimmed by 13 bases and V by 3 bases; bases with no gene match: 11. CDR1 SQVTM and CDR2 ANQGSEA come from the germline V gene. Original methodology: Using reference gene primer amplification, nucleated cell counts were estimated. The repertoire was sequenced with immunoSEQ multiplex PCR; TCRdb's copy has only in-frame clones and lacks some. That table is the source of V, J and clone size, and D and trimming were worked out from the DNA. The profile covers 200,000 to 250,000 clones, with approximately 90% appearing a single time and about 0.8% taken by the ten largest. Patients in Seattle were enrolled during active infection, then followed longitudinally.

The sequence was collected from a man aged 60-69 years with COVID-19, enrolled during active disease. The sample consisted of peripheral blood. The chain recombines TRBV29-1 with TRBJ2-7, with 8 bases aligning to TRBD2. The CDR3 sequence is CSVDEGSGTRYF. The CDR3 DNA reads TGCAGCGTTGACGAAGGATCCGGGACTAGATACTTC.